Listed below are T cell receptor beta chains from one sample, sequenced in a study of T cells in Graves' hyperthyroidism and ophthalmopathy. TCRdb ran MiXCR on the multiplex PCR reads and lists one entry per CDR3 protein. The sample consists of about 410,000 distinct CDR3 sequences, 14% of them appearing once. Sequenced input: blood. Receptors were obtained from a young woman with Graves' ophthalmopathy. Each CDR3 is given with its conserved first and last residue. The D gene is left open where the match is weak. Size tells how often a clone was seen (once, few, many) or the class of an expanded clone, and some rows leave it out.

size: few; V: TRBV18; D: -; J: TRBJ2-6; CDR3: CASSPVGGSSGANVLTF; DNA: TGTGCCAGCTCACCCGTCGGAGGGTCCTCTGGGGCCAACGTCCTGACTTTC
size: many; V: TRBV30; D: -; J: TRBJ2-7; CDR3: CAWSSGSTYEQYF; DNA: TGTGCCTGGAGTTCCGGGTCAACCTACGAGCAGTACTTC
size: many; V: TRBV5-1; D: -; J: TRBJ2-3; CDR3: CASSLGQRLDTQYF; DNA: TGCGCCAGCAGCTTGGGACAGCGATTAGATACGCAGTATTTT
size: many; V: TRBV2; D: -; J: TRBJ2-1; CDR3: CASGGRYNEQFF; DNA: TGTGCCAGCGGGGGTAGATACAATGAGCAGTTCTTC
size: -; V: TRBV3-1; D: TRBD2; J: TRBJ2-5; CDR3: CASRLAGGRVLETQYF; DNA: TGTGCCAGCAGGTTAGCGGGGGGGCGGGTACTAGAGACCCAGTACTTC
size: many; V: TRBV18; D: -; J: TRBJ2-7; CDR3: CASSPSQGDEQYF; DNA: TGTGCCAGCTCACCGTCCCAGGGAGACGAGCAGTACTTC
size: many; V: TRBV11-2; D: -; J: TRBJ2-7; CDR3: CASSLEEGRVRTYEQYF; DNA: TGTGCCAGCAGCTTAGAGGAGGGGCGGGTCAGGACCTACGAGCAGTACTTC
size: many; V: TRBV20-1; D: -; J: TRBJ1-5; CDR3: CSARVQGWLSNQPQHF; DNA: TGCAGTGCTAGAGTGCAGGGATGGCTTAGCAATCAGCCCCAGCATTTT
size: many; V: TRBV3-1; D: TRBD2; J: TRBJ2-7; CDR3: CASSPVLAGALSSYEQYF; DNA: TGTGCCAGCAGCCCCGTACTAGCGGGGGCACTAAGTTCCTACGAGCAGTACTTC
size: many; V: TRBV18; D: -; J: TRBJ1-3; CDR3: CASSPVHSSGNTIYF; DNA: TGTGCCAGCTCACCGGTTCACAGCTCTGGAAACACCATATATTTT
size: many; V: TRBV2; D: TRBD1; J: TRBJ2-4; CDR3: CATGTGGIKNIQYF; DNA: TGTGCCACCGGGACAGGGGGTATCAAAAACATTCAGTACTTC
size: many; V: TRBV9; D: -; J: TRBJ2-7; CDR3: CASSVGVAPANEQYF; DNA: TGTGCCAGCAGCGTAGGGGTGGCGCCCGCTAACGAGCAGTACTTC
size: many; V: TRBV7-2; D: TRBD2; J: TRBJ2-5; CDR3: CASSNWTSGEETQYF; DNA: TGTGCCAGCAGCAACTGGACTAGCGGGGAAGAGACCCAGTACTTC
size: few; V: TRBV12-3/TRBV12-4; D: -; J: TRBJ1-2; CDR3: CASRPGGRYGYTF; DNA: TGTGCCAGCAGGCCCGGGGGTCGGTATGGCTACACCTTC
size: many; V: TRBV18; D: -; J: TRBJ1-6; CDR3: CASSLTPGESPLHF; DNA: TGTGCCAGCTCCCTGACACCCGGGGAATCACCCCTCCACTTT
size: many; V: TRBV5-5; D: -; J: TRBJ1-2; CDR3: CASSLAPDSTPNKANYGYTF; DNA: TGTGCCAGCAGCTTGGCCCCAGACAGCACCCCGAATAAAGCTAACTATGGCTACACCTTC
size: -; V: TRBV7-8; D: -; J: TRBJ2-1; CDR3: CASSSGLLIEQFF; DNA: TGTGCCAGCAGCTCCGGACTATTAATTGAGCAGTTCTTC
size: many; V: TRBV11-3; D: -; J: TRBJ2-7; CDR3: CASSTRQAPPPYEQYF; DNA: TGTGCCAGCAGCACAAGACAGGCCCCGCCACCCTACGAGCAGTACTTC
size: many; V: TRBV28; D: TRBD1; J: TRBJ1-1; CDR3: CASSLQTGRMNTEAFF; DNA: TGTGCCAGCAGTTTACAGACAGGGCGGATGAACACTGAAGCTTTCTTT
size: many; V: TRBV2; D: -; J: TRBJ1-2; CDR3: CASRANGMGGYTF; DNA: TGTGCCAGCCGGGCGAATGGAATGGGTGGCTACACCTTC
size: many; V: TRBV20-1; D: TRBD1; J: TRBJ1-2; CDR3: CSARRDSRPSYGYTF; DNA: TGCAGTGCTAGGAGGGACAGTCGACCCTCCTATGGCTACACCTTC
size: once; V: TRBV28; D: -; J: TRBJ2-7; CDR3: CASTIGGRQNYEQYF; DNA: TGTGCCAGCACCATAGGGGGACGGCAAAACTACGAGCAGTACTTC
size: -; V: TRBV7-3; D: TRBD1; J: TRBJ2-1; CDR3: CASSLTPTGGDEQFF; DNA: TGTGCCAGCAGCTTAACCCCGACAGGGGGCGATGAGCAGTTCTTC
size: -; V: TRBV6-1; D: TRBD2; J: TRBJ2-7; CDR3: CASSPGTSATYEQYF; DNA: TGTGCCAGCAGTCCCGGGACTAGCGCAACCTACGAGCAGTACTTC
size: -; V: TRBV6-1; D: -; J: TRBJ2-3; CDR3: CASTAGFGDTDTQYF; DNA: TGTGCCAGCACCGCAGGGTTTGGGGACACAGATACGCAGTATTTT
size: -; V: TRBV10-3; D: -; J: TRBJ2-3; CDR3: CAISGDSPTDTQYF; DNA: TGTGCCATCAGTGGAGACTCCCCCACAGATACGCAGTATTTT
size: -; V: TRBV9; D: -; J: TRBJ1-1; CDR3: CASSVGAGGSYAFF; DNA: TGTGCCAGCAGCGTAGGTGCGGGGGGCTCTTATGCTTTCTTT
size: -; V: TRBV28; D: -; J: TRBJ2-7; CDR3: CASSTATYEQYF; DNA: TGTGCCAGCAGTACAGCGACCTACGAGCAGTACTTC
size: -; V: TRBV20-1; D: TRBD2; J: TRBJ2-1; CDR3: CSARATSGRDGNEQFF; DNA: TGCAGTGCTAGAGCGACTAGCGGGAGGGACGGCAATGAGCAGTTCTTC